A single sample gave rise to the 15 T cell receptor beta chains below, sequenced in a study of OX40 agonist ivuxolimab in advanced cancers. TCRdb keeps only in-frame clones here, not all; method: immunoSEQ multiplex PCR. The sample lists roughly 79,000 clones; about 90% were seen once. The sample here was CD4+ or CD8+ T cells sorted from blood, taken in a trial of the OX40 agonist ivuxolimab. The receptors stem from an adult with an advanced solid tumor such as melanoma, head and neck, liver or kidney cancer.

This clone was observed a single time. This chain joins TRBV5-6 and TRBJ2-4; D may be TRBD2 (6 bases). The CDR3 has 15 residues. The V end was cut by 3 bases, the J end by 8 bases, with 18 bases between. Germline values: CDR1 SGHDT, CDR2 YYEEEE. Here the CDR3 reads CASSSEGMVGDIQYF. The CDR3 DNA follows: TGTGCCAGCAGCTCGGAGGGTATGGTAGGAGACATTCAGTACTTC.

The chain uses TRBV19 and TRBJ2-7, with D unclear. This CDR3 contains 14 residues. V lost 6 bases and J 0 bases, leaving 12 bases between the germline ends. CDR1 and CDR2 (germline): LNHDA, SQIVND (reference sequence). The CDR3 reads CASSQLTHSYEQYF. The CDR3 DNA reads TGTGCCAGTAGCCAACTAACCCACTCCTACGAGCAGTACTTC.

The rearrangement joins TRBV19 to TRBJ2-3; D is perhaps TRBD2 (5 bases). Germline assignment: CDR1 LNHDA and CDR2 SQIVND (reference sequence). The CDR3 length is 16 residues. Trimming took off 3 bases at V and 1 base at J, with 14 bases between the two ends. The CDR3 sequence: CASSIILGVGTDTQYF. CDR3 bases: TGTGCCAGTAGTATCATCCTCGGGGTGGGCACAGATACGCAGTATTTT.

CDR3 sequence reads: CASSSFGLAYEQYF. The CDR3 region has the DNA TGTGCCAGCAGCTCATTCGGACTAGCTTACGAGCAGTACTTC. This chain joins TRBV5-4 and TRBJ2-7, with 8 bases aligning to TRBD2. The CDR3 sequence is 14 residues long. Germline CDR1 reads SGHNT; CDR2 reads YYREEE (reference sequence). The V segment lost 3 bases and the J segment 4 bases; nucleotides outside the gene matches: 6.

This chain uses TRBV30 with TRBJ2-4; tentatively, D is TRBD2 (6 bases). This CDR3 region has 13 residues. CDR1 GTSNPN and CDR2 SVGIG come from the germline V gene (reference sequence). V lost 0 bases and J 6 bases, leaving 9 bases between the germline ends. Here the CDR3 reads CAWSVGGLNIQYF. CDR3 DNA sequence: TGTGCCTGGAGTGTTGGGGGACTAAACATTCAGTACTTC.

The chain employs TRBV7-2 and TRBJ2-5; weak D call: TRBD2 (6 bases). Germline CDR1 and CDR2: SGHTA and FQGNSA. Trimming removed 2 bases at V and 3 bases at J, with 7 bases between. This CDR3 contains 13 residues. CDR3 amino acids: CASSLWGEETQYF. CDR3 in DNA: TGTGCCAGCAGCTTATGGGGGGAAGAGACCCAGTACTTC.

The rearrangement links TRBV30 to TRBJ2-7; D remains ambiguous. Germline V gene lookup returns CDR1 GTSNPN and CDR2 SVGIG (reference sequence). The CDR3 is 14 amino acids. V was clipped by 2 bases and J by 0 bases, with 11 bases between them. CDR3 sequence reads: CAWSPTTVSYEQYF. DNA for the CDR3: TGTGCCTGGAGTCCCACGACGGTCTCCTACGAGCAGTACTTC. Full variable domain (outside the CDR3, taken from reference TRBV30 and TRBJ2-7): SQTIHQWPATLVQPVGSPLSLECTVEGTSNPNLYWYRQAAGRGLQLLFYSVGIGQISSEVPQNLSASRPQDRQFILSSKKLLLSDSGFYLCAWSPTTVSYEQYFGPGTRLTVT.

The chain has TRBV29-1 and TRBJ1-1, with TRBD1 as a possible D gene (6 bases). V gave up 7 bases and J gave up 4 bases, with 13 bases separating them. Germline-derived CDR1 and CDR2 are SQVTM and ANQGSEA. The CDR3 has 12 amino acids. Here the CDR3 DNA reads TGCAGCGGCCAACAGGGAGGCACTGAAGCTTTCTTT. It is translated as CSGQQGGTEAFF.

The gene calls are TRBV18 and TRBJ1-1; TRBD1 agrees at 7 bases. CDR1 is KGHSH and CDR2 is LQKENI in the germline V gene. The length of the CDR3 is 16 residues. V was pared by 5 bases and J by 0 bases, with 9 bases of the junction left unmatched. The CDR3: CASSSGQAILNTEAFF. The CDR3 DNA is TGTGCCAGCTCATCCGGACAGGCTATCTTGAACACTGAAGCTTTCTTT. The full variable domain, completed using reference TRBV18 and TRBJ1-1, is NAGVMQNPRHLVRRRGQEARLRCSPMKGHSHVYWYRQLPEEGLKFMVYLQKENIIDESGMPKERFSAEFPKEGPSILRIQQVVRGDSAAYFCASSSGQAILNTEAFFGQGTRLTVV.

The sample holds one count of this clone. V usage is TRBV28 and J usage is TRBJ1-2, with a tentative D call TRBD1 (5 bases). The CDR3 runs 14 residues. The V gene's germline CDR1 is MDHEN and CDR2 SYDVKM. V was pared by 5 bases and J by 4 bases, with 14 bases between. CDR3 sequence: CASSPPGTLYGYTF. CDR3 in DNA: TGTGCCAGCAGTCCCCCCGGGACCCTCTATGGCTACACCTTC.

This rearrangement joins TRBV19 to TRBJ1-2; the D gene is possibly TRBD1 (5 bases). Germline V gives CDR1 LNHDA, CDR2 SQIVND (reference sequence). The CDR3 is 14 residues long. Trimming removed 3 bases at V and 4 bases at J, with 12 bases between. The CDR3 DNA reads TGTGCCAGTAGTATTCTCACAGGACCCTATGGCTACACCTTC. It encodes CASSILTGPYGYTF.

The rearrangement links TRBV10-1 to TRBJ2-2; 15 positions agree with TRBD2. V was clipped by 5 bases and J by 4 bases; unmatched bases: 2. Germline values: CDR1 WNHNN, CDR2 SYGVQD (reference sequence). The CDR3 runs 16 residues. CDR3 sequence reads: CASSMGLAGGTGELFF. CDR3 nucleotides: TGCGCCAGCAGTATGGGACTAGCGGGAGGCACCGGGGAGCTGTTTTTT.

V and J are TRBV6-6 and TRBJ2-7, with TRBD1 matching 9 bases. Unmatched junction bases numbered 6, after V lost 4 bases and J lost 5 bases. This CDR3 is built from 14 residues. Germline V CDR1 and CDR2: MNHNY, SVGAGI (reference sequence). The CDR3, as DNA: TGTGCCAGCAGTTCGACAGGGGGGATCGACGAGCAGTACTTC. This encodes CASSSTGGIDEQYF.

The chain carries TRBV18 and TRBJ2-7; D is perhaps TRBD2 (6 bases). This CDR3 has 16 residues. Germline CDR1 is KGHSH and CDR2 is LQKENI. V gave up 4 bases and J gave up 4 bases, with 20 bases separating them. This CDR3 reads CASSLVGRTAVYEQYF. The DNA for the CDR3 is TGTGCCAGCTCACTAGTTGGGAGGACGGCGGTGTACGAGCAGTACTTC.

The CDR3: CASSGYGTPAGEQYF. The CDR3 coding sequence is TGTGCCAGCAGTGGCTACGGGACCCCGGCGGGCGAGCAGTACTTC. The chain recombines TRBV27 with TRBJ2-7; D may be TRBD1 or TRBD2 (5 bases each). In germline, CDR1 is MNHEY, CDR2 SMNVEV (reference sequence). Trimming cost V 5 bases and J 6 bases, with 20 bases left between them. The CDR3 totals 15 residues.